Listed below are T cell receptor beta chains from one sample, sequenced in a study of blood T cell repertoires in COVID-19. The data were produced by immunoSEQ multiplex PCR, yet TCRdb's version contains in-frame clones alone and is incomplete. The sample carries about 160,000 clones, around 75% recorded once. Material for sequencing was peripheral blood. These receptors originate from a woman of 80 years or more with acute or convalescent COVID-19. CDR3s include the opening cysteine and the closing phenylalanine or tryptophan. D genes are given only for firm matches. The size of a clone is reported for some rows only, either as once, few or many, or as a class for expanded clones.

J gene	CDR3 length	D gene	clone size	V gene	CDR3 DNA	CDR3 protein
TRBJ2-3	17	.	.	TRBV11-2	TGTGCCAGCAGCTCGGTTTGGACAGGGAGGGCGGCAGATACGCAGTATTTT	CASSSVWTGRAADTQYF
TRBJ2-5	16	TRBD2	.	TRBV2	TGTGCCACACTGCCGAGAGCGGGAGGAGGATTGGGGACCCAGTACTTC	CATLPRAGGGLGTQYF
TRBJ1-4	13	.	.	TRBV2	TGTGCCAGCAGAGAGTCAACTAATGAAAAACTGTTTTTT	CASRESTNEKLFF
TRBJ1-2	14	.	.	TRBV3-1/TRBV3-2	TGTGCCAGCAGCCAAGATCAGGGATACTATGGCTACACCTTC	CASSQDQGYYGYTF
TRBJ2-7	11	.	once	TRBV12-3/TRBV12-4	TGTGCCAGCAGTTTCATGTACGAGCAGTACTTC	CASSFMYEQYF
TRBJ2-3	14	TRBD1	.	TRBV30	TGTGCCTGGAGGCGTACAGGGGGGTCAGATACGCAGTATTTT	CAWRRTGGSDTQYF
TRBJ1-6	14	.	.	TRBV9	TGTGCCAGCAGCGTACGGGTTTCAAATTCACCCCTCCACTTT	CASSVRVSNSPLHF
TRBJ1-1	15	.	few	TRBV7-9	TGTGCCAGCAGCCCTTGGCGGGGGGAGAACACTGAAGCTTTCTTT	CASSPWRGENTEAFF
TRBJ1-2	15	TRBD1	few	TRBV4-2	TGTGCCAGCAGTCCTGTTGGGGGGACAGGAGGGGGCTACACCTTC	CASSPVGGTGGGYTF
TRBJ2-1	16	.	few	TRBV28	TGTGCCAGCAGTCCCCCCCCAGGGATACCCTACAATGAGCAGTTCTTC	CASSPPPGIPYNEQFF
TRBJ1-1	15	TRBD1	.	TRBV18	TGTGCCAGCTCACCAGTGGACAGGGGGAACACTGAAGCTTTCTTT	CASSPVDRGNTEAFF
TRBJ1-3	15	.	.	TRBV28	TGTGCCAGCACCCTTGGGGGAGCGGGCCGAACCACCATATATTTT	CASTLGGAGRTTIYF
TRBJ2-5	12	.	few	TRBV2	TGTGCCAGCAAGGTAGCCGGAGAGACCCAGTACTTC	CASKVAGETQYF